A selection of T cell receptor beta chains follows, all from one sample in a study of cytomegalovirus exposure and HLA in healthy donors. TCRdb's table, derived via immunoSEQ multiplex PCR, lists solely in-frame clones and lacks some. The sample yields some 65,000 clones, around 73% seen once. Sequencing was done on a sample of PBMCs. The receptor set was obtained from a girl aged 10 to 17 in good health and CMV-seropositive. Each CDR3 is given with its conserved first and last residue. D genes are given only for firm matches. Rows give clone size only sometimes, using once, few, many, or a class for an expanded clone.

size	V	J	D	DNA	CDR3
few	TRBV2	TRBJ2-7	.	TGTGCCAGCAGCTATAGTACCTACGAGCAGTACTTC	CASSYSTYEQYF
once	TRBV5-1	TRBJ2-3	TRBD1	TGCGCCAGCAGCTTTGACAGGGGGGACACAGATACGCAGTATTTT	CASSFDRGDTDTQYF
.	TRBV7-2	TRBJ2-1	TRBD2	TGTGCCAGCAGCTTAGGACTAGCGACCTCCTACAATGAGCAGTTCTTC	CASSLGLATSYNEQFF
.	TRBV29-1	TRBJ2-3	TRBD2	TGCAGCGTCGGGCGGGGGGAGAGCACAGATACGCAGTATTTT	CSVGRGESTDTQYF
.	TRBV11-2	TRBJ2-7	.	TGTGCCAGCAGCTTTACTCTACAGGGTTCCTACGAGCAGTACTTC	CASSFTLQGSYEQYF
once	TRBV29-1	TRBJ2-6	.	TGCAGCGCCCCGCTGAGGGACTCTGGGGCCAACGTCCTGACTTTC	CSAPLRDSGANVLTF
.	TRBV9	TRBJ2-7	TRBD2	TGTGCCAGCAGCGTAGGGCCTCCGACTAGCGGGAGCTACGAGCAGTACTTC	CASSVGPPTSGSYEQYF
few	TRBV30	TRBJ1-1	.	TGTGCCTGGAGTGGAAGGAGCACTGAAGCTTTCTTT	CAWSGRSTEAFF
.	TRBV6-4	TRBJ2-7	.	TGTGCCAGCAGTGTTAGTGCGGGGTCCCGCTACGAGCAGTACTTC	CASSVSAGSRYEQYF
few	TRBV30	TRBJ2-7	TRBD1	TGTGCCTGGAGTAGGGGACAGAACTACGAGCAGTACTTC	CAWSRGQNYEQYF
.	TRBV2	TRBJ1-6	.	TGTGCCAGCAGTGTTAGGGGAATCTCTTCACCCCTCCACTTT	CASSVRGISSPLHF
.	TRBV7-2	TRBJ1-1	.	TGTGCCAGCAGCTCCCGACGGACAGAGACGAACACTGAAGCTTTCTTT	CASSSRRTETNTEAFF
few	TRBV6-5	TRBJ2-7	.	TGTGCCAGCAGTTACACCAGAAGCGGTAACTACGAGCAGTACTTC	CASSYTRSGNYEQYF
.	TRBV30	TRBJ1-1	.	TGTGCCTGGAGTGTGGAGGGCCGGGACACTGAAGCTTTCTTT	CAWSVEGRDTEAFF
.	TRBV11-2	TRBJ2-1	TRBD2	TGTGCCAGCAGCTTAGTTCGTATCGGCGGGAGGAACAATGAGCAGTTCTTC	CASSLVRIGGRNNEQFF
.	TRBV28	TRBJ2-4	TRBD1	TGTGCCAGCAGTTTTCTTGGGACAGCTAAAAACATTCAGTACTTC	CASSFLGTAKNIQYF
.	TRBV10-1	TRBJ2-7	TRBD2	TGCGCCAGCAGTCCCTCCCGGGGACTAGCGGGAGCACACGAGCAGTACTTC	CASSPSRGLAGAHEQYF
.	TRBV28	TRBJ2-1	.	TGTGCCAGCAGTTTGGGCAGGAACTACAATGAGCAGTTCTTC	CASSLGRNYNEQFF
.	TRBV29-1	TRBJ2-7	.	TGCAGCGTCGGCAGCGAGTACGAGCAGTACTTC	CSVGSEYEQYF
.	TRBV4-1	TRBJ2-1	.	TGCGCCAGCAGCCGCCTTGCGGGGTTCGATGAGCAGTTCTTC	CASSRLAGFDEQFF
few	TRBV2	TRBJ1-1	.	TGTGCCAGCAGTGGACAGGAGGCTTTCTTT	CASSGQEAFF
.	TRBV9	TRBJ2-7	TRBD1	TGTGCCAGCAGACCTACAGGGGGCGCGGGTGAGCAGTACTTC	CASRPTGGAGEQYF
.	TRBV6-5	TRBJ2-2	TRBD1	TGTGCCAGCAGTTCCCAGGGGGCTGAGGACACCGGGGAGCTGTTTTTT	CASSSQGAEDTGELFF
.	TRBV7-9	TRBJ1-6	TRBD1	TGTGCCAGCAGCTTATGGGGACAGAGGAATTCACCCCTCCACTTT	CASSLWGQRNSPLHF
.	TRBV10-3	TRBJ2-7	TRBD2	TGTGCCATCAGTGGGACTAGCGGGGGGGCAGGTGAGCAGTACTTC	CAISGTSGGAGEQYF
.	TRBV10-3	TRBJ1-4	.	TGTGCCATCAGTGAGGGGGCAAGTAATGAAAAACTGTTTTTT	CAISEGASNEKLFF
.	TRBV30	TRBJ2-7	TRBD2	TGTGCCTGGAGTGCTCGGGACTACTACGAGCAGTACTTC	CAWSARDYYEQYF
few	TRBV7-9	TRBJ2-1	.	TGTGCCAGCAGCTTCTACGAGCCGGGAGAGCAGTTCTTC	CASSFYEPGEQFF
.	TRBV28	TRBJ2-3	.	TGTGCCAGCAGTTTACCCCCCGGGTCCACAACAGATACGCAGTATTTT	CASSLPPGSTTDTQYF
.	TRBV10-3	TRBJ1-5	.	TGTGCCATCAGTGAAAGGCAGGATCAGCCCCAGCATTTT	CAISERQDQPQHF
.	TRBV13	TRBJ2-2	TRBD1	TGTGCCAGCAGGCCCGGGACAGGGACCGGGGAGCTGTTTTTT	CASRPGTGTGELFF
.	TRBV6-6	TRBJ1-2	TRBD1	TGTGCCAGCATCAAGGGGGCACTCTCTAACTATGGCTACACCTTC	CASIKGALSNYGYTF
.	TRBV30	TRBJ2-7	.	TGTGCCTGGAGTGGGACCTCGGGGAACGAGCAGTACTTC	CAWSGTSGNEQYF
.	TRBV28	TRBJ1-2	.	TGTGCCAGCAGTTTAGGGGGCAACTATGGCTACACCTTC	CASSLGGNYGYTF
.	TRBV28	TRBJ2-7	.	TGTGCCAGCGGCGGGACAGCTATTACCGAGCAGTACTTC	CASGGTAITEQYF
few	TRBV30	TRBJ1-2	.	TGTGCCTGGAGTGTACGGAGAAACTATGGCTACACCTTC	CAWSVRRNYGYTF
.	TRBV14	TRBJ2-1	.	TGTGCCAGCAGCCTAGCCTACAATGAGCAGTTCTTC	CASSLAYNEQFF
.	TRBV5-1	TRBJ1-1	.	TGCGCCAGCAGCTTGGAGGGACAGAACACTGAAGCTTTCTTT	CASSLEGQNTEAFF
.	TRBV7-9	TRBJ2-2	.	TGTGCCAGCAGCTTAGAGTGGTTCAGGAGGCTAGCCGGGGAGCTGTTTTTT	CASSLEWFRRLAGELFF
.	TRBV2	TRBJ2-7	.	TGTGCCAGCAGTCCTACTAGCCACGAGCAGTACTTC	CASSPTSHEQYF
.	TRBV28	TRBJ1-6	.	TGTGCCAGCAGGGGCGGGAAGGGTAATTCACCCCTCCACTTT	CASRGGKGNSPLHF
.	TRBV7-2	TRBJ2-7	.	TGTGCCAGCAGCCTACGCGGGGCGTATAGCTACGAGCAGTACTTC	CASSLRGAYSYEQYF
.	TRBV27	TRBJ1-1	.	TGTGCCAGCAGTTTAAAGTCACAGAACACTGAAGCTTTCTTT	CASSLKSQNTEAFF
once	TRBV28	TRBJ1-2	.	TGTGCCAGCAGTTTTAGCCGAAACTATGGCTACACCTTC	CASSFSRNYGYTF
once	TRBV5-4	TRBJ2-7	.	TGTGCCAGCAGCTTGGGAGGGAGCCACTACGAGCAGTACTTC	CASSLGGSHYEQYF
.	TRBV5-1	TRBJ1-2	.	TGCGCCAGCAGCTTGGAAAGGACAGTGGGCTATGGCTACACCTTC	CASSLERTVGYGYTF
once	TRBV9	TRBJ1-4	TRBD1	TGTGCCAGCAGCCTCCGGACAGGGGGCGGTGAAAAACTGTTTTTT	CASSLRTGGGEKLFF
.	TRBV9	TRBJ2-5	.	TGTGCCAGCAGCGACCCGGGAGACAAGACCCAGTACTTC	CASSDPGDKTQYF
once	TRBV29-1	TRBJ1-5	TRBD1	TGCAGCGCCGGACAGGCCAATCAGCCCCAGCATTTT	CSAGQANQPQHF
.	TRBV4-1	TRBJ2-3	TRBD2	TGCGCCAGCAGCCAATTACGGACTAGCGGGGACACAGATACGCAGTATTTT	CASSQLRTSGDTDTQYF
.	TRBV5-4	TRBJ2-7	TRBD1	TGTGCCAGCAGCCCGGCGGGGGACAGGGCCTCCTACGAGCAGTACTTC	CASSPAGDRASYEQYF
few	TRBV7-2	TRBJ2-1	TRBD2	TGTGCCAGCAGCTTTAAACTAGCGGGATCCTACAATGAGCAGTTCTTC	CASSFKLAGSYNEQFF
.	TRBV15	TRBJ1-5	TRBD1	TGTGCCACCAGCAGGGTACAGGGGCGGCAGCCCCAGCATTTT	CATSRVQGRQPQHF